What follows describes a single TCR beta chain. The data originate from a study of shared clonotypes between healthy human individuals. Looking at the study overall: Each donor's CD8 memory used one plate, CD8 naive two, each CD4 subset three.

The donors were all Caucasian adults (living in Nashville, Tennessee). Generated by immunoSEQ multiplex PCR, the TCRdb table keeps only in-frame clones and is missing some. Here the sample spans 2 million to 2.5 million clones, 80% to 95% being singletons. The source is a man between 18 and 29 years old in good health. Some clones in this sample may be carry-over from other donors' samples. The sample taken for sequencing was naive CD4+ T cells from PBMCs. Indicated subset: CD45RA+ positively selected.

The CDR3 bases are TGTGCCAGCAGTGAAGGGGGACAGAGGGGGCCCGAGCAGTACTTC. Its protein is CASSEGGQRGPEQYF. The rearrangement joins TRBV6-1 to TRBJ2-7; 7 nucleotides match TRBD1. CDR1 and CDR2 from the germline V gene are MNHNS and SASEGT. After removal of 1 base from V and 6 bases from J, the junction contained 9 bases not matched to a gene. CDR3 size: 15 residues.